This is a list of T cell receptor beta chains from one sample in a study of T cell repertoires in cytomegalovirus infection. Each CDR3 protein gets one entry after TCRdb re-called the reads with MiXCR. This sample carries over 300,000 distinct CDR3 sequences, 15% to 20% of them seen once, and the ten largest clones take around 12%. Sequenced input: PBMCs. The receptor source for this set is a human donor in good health (CMV status not recorded). Some clones in this sample may be carry-over from other donors' samples. CDR3s include the opening cysteine and the closing phenylalanine or tryptophan. The D gene is left open where the match is weak. Expanded clones get a size class; other rows say once, few or many, or leave the size out.

clone size	D gene	J gene	V gene	CDR3 DNA	CDR3 protein
NA	NA	TRBJ1-4	TRBV6-6	TGTGCCAGCAGTTACGCAACCGGCCCTAATGAAAAACTGTTTTTT	CASSYATGPNEKLFF
NA	NA	TRBJ2-1	TRBV7-7	TGTGCTAGCAGCTTCAGTAGCGGAGCCGAAAATGAGCAGTTCTTC	CASSFSSGAENEQFF
many	TRBD1	TRBJ1-4	TRBV4-1	TGCGCCAGCAGCCACGGGACAGTCCTTAATGAAAAACTGTTTTTT	CASSHGTVLNEKLFF
NA	NA	TRBJ1-3	TRBV20-1	TGCAGTGCTACTCGATTACAGGGACCTGGAAACACCATATATTTT	CSATRLQGPGNTIYF
many	NA	TRBJ2-7	TRBV7-2	TGTGCCAGCAGCCCTGCCGGGGGGCCTGTCTACGAGCAGTACTTC	CASSPAGGPVYEQYF
many	NA	TRBJ1-1	TRBV12-3/TRBV12-4	TGTGCCAGCACCAGCGGGAGGGCCTCGAGGACTGAAGCTTTCTTT	CASTSGRASRTEAFF
few	NA	TRBJ2-3	TRBV5-1	TGCGCCAGCAGCGCCTATAGCACAGATACGCAGTATTTT	CASSAYSTDTQYF
many	TRBD1	TRBJ1-1	TRBV12-3/TRBV12-4	TGTGCCAGCAGTTATACAGGGGGGATCCCAACTTTCTTT	CASSYTGGIPTFF
NA	NA	TRBJ1-6	TRBV4-3	TGCGCCAGCACCCAAGCCCCGGGACAACTGTATTCACCCCTCCACTTT	CASTQAPGQLYSPLHF
few	TRBD1	TRBJ2-2	TRBV5-1	TGCGCCAGCAGCCAAGACAGGGCCGGGGAGCTGTTTTTT	CASSQDRAGELFF
NA	NA	TRBJ1-2	TRBV6-2/TRBV6-3	TGTGCCAGCAGTTACATCAGGAGAGCTAACTATGGCTACACCTTC	CASSYIRRANYGYTF
few	NA	TRBJ1-1	TRBV4-3	TGCGCCAGCAGCCAAGAACGAATGAGTGGCACTGAAGCTTTCTTT	CASSQERMSGTEAFF
many	TRBD1	TRBJ1-5	TRBV28	TGTGCCAGCAGTTTACTGGACAGGGGGGTTTATAGCAATCAGCCCCAGCATTTT	CASSLLDRGVYSNQPQHF
many	TRBD1	TRBJ2-1	TRBV6-1	TGTGCCAGCAGTCGAGACAGGGGCTTACCTTACAATGAGCAGTTCTTC	CASSRDRGLPYNEQFF
NA	TRBD1	TRBJ2-7	TRBV20-1	TGCAGTGCTATCGGGACAGGGTATTACGAGCAGTACTTC	CSAIGTGYYEQYF
NA	TRBD1	TRBJ1-2	TRBV19	TGTGCCAGTAGTATCCTTTCGGGACAGGGGACGAGTACCCTATATGGCTACACCTTC	CASSILSGQGTSTLYGYTF
many	NA	TRBJ2-1	TRBV12-3/TRBV12-4	TGTGCCAGCAGTTTAACGTTGTCCTTATCCCACAATGAGCAGTTCTTC	CASSLTLSLSHNEQFF
many	TRBD2	TRBJ2-3	TRBV6-2/TRBV6-3	TGTGCCAGCAGTTACTCGAGCGGGGACCACACAGATACGCAGTATTTT	CASSYSSGDHTDTQYF
many	NA	TRBJ2-6	TRBV27	TGTGCCAGCAGACCCCAAGAGGCCAACGTCCTGACTTTC	CASRPQEANVLTF
NA	NA	TRBJ2-5	TRBV19	TGTGCCAGTAGTATCCTCCTAGCGTCGGAGACCCAGTACTTC	CASSILLASETQYF
NA	NA	TRBJ1-2	TRBV10-3	TGTGCCATCAGTAAGTCGCGTCTAGGGCAGGTCAATGGCTACACCTTC	CAISKSRLGQVNGYTF
many	TRBD2	TRBJ2-1	TRBV7-2	TGTGCCAGCAGCGCAGGGGGGACTAGCGGGGGGGCGGGTTACAATGAGCAGTTCTTC	CASSAGGTSGGAGYNEQFF
NA	NA	TRBJ1-2	TRBV28	TGTGCCAGCAGTTTATCATCCTGGGGGCGGGATGGCTACACCTTC	CASSLSSWGRDGYTF
few	NA	TRBJ1-5	TRBV4-1	TGCGCCAGCAGCCAAGATTTGACAGGCTCCAATCAGCCCCAGCATTTT	CASSQDLTGSNQPQHF
NA	TRBD1	TRBJ1-5	TRBV5-5	TGTGCCAGCAGCCTAATCGGGACAGTTGGTAATCAGCCCCAGCATTTT	CASSLIGTVGNQPQHF
NA	NA	TRBJ1-5	TRBV7-2	TGTGCCAGCAGCCCAGGACTGACAAATCAGCCCCAGCATTTT	CASSPGLTNQPQHF
few	TRBD1	TRBJ1-1	TRBV7-2	TGTGCCAGCAGCTTATTACCCTACGGACAGGGGGCATCACGGCAGACTGAAGCTTTCTTT	CASSLLPYGQGASRQTEAFF
few	TRBD2	TRBJ2-2	TRBV12-3/TRBV12-4	TGTGCCAGCAGTTCCCGGGGGGGCACCGGGGAGCTGTTTTTT	CASSSRGGTGELFF
many	NA	TRBJ2-3	TRBV28	TGTGCCAGCAGTGCGGTCGGCCAGGGGTTATCCGCAGATACGCAGTATTTT	CASSAVGQGLSADTQYF
many	TRBD2	TRBJ2-1	TRBV20-1	TGCAGTGCTAGGGCCTCCGGGACTAGCGGGGGTGCCTACAATGAGCAGTTCTTC	CSARASGTSGGAYNEQFF
many	TRBD2	TRBJ2-1	TRBV6-2/TRBV6-3	TGTGCCAGCAGTCCCCGGGGGGGCACCTCTTCCTACAATGAGCAGTTCTTC	CASSPRGGTSSYNEQFF
few	NA	TRBJ1-4	TRBV20-1	TGCAGTGCTAGAGGGACGGAGAGAAGGGAAAAACTGTTTTTT	CSARGTERREKLFF
NA	NA	TRBJ2-7	TRBV6-5	TGTGCCAGCAGTTACAGCAGGGCGGCTGACATCTACGAGCAGTACTTC	CASSYSRAADIYEQYF
NA	TRBD1	TRBJ1-4	TRBV7-9	TGTGCCAGCAGGGATCAACGAGGGGGCAATGAAAAACTGTTTTTT	CASRDQRGGNEKLFF
few	NA	TRBJ1-4	TRBV12-3/TRBV12-4	TGTGCCAGCAGCCCAAACCGTGCAACTAATGAAAAACTGTTTTTT	CASSPNRATNEKLFF
many	NA	TRBJ1-4	TRBV27	TGTGCCAGCAGGGAACGGGGTGAAAAACTGTTTTTT	CASRERGEKLFF
NA	NA	TRBJ1-4	TRBV7-6	TGTGCCAGCAGGGGAAATGAAAAACTGTTTTTT	CASRGNEKLFF
NA	NA	TRBJ2-1	TRBV2	TGTGCCAGCAGTGAAGTGGGGGAATTGTCCAATGAGCAGTTCTTC	CASSEVGELSNEQFF
NA	TRBD1	TRBJ1-2	TRBV20-1	TGCAGTGCTAGTTGGACAGGGGAGAACTATGGCTACACCTTC	CSASWTGENYGYTF
NA	NA	TRBJ1-1	TRBV10-3	TGTGCCATCAGTGGTACGGGGAACACTGAAGCTTTCTTT	CAISGTGNTEAFF
NA	NA	TRBJ2-1	TRBV6-5	TGTGCCAGCAGTAACGGGGAAAGCTCCTACAATGAGCAGTTCTTC	CASSNGESSYNEQFF
few	NA	TRBJ2-1	TRBV6-2/TRBV6-3	TGTGCCAGCAGGCCCCGGGGTCCCTCCTACAATGAGCAGTTCTTC	CASRPRGPSYNEQFF
many	TRBD1	TRBJ1-5	TRBV20-1	TGCAGTGCCCTCGGACAGGGGGGTCAGCCCCAGCATTTT	CSALGQGGQPQHF
many	TRBD1	TRBJ2-1	TRBV7-2	TGTGCCAGCAGACCCGTCGGGACAGCCTACAATGAGCAGTTCTTC	CASRPVGTAYNEQFF
many	NA	TRBJ2-3	TRBV7-2	TGTGCCAGCAGCTTAGGGGGCGGGATAGATACGCAGTATTTT	CASSLGGGIDTQYF
many	NA	TRBJ2-7	TRBV28	TGTGCCAGCAGTTTAGTCGGGCAGTTGGAGTACTTC	CASSLVGQLEYF
NA	NA	TRBJ2-7	TRBV9	TGTGCCAGCAGCGTAGACCTCGCAGGGTTATCCGAGCAGTACTTC	CASSVDLAGLSEQYF
few	NA	TRBJ1-2	TRBV10-3	TGTGCCATCAGCCGATTGGATGGTCACACCTATGGCTACACCTTC	CAISRLDGHTYGYTF
NA	NA	TRBJ2-7	TRBV15	TGTGCCACCAGGGTCGACATGGGTCGCTACGAGCAGTACTTC	CATRVDMGRYEQYF
NA	TRBD2	TRBJ2-1	TRBV5-5	TGTGCCAGCAGCTCAGGCGGGGGGCAATTCTATGAGCAGTTCTTC	CASSSGGGQFYEQFF
many	NA	TRBJ1-4	TRBV28	TGTGCCAGCAGTTTAGTGGCAGGGGAGGATAAACTGTTTTTT	CASSLVAGEDKLFF
few	TRBD1	TRBJ1-5	TRBV20-1	TGCAGTGCTAGAGGGGACAGCCGCAATCAGCCCCAGCATTTT	CSARGDSRNQPQHF
NA	TRBD1	TRBJ2-1	TRBV11-1	TGTGCCAGCAGCTCGCCTCGCCTCAAAAACGGAACCCCAAACAGGGGATCCTACAATGAGCAGTTCTTC	CASSSPRLKNGTPNRGSYNEQFF
many	TRBD1	TRBJ2-3	TRBV4-2	TGTGCCAGCAGCCGACGACAGGGCGTCACAGATACGCAGTATTTT	CASSRRQGVTDTQYF